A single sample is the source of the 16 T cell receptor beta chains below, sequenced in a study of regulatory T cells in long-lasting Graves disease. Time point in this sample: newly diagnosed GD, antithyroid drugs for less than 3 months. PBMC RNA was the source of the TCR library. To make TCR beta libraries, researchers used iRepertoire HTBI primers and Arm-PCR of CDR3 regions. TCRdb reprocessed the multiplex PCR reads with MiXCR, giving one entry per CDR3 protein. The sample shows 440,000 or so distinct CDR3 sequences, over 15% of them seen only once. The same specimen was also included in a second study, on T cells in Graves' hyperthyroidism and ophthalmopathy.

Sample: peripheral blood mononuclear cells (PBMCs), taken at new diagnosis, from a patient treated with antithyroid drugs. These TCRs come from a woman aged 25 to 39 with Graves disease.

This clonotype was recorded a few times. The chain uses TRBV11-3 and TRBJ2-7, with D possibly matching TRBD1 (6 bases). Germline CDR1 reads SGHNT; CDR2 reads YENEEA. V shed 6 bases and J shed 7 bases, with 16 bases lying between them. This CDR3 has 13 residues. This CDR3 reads CASSLTGRSEQYF. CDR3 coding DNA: TGTGCCAGCAGTCTTACAGGGCGGAGTGAGCAGTACTTC.

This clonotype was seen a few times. The CDR3, as DNA: TGTGCCAGCAGCCAGACTAGCGGGATCACAGATACGCAGTATTTT. It is translated as CASSQTSGITDTQYF. The V call is TRBV7-3, the J call TRBJ2-3, with TRBD2 matching over 11 bases. Losses at the gene ends were 5 bases for V and 2 bases for J; bases not matched to a gene: 3. CDR1 and CDR2 from the germline V gene are SGHTA and FQGTGA. The CDR3 loop spans 15 amino acids.

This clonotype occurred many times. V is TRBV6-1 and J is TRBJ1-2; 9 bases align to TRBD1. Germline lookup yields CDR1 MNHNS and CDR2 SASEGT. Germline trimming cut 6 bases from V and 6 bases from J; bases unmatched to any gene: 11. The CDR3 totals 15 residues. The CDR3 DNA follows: TGTGCCAGCAGAACAACGTCGGACAGGGGCAATGGCTACACCTTC. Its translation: CASRTTSDRGNGYTF.

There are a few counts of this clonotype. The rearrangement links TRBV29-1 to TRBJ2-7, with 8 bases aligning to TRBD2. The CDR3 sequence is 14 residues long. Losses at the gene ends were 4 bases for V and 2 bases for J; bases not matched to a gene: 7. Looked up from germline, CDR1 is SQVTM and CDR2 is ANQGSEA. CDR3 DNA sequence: TGCAGCGTTGGGGGTCTCGGGAGGGCCTACGAGCAGTACTTC. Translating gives CSVGGLGRAYEQYF.

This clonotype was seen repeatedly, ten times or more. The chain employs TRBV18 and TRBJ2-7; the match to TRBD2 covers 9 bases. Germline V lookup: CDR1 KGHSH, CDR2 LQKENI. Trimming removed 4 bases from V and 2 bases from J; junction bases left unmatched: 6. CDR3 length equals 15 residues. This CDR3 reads CASSQEREVAYEQYF. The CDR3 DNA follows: TGTGCCAGCTCACAGGAGCGGGAGGTCGCCTACGAGCAGTACTTC.

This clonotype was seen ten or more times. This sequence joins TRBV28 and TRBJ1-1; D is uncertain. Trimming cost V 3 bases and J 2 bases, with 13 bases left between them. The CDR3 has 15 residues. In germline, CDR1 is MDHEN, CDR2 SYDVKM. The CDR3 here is CASSLPGGSNTEAFF. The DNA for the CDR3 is TGTGCCAGCAGTTTGCCGGGAGGGTCTAACACTGAAGCTTTCTTT.

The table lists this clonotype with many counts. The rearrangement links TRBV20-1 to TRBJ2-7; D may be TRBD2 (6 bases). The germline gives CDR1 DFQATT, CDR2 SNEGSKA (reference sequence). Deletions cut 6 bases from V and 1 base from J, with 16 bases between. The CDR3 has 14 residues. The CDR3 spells CSARPLGGSYEQYF. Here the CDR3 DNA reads TGCAGTGCCAGACCCTTAGGAGGGTCCTACGAGCAGTACTTC.

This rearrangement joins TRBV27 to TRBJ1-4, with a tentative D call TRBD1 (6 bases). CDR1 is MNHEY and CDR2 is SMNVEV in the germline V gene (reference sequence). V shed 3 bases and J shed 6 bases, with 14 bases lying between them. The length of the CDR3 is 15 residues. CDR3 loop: CASSFKRQGHEKLFF. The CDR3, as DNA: TGTGCCAGCAGTTTCAAACGGCAGGGGCATGAAAAACTGTTTTTT.

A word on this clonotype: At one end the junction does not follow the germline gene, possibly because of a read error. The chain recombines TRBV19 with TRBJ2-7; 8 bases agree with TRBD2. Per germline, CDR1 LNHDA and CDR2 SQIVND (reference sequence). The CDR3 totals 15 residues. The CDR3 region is CTSSLGLESSYEQYF. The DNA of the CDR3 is TGTACCAGTAGTCTGGGACTAGAAAGCTCCTACGAGCAGTACTTC.

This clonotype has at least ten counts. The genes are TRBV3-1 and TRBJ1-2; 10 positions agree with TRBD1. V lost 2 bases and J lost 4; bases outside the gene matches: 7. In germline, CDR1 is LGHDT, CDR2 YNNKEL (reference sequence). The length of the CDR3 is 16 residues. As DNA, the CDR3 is TGTGCCAGCAGCCAATTCCGGGACAGGGGTAGCTATGGCTACACCTTC. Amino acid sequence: CASSQFRDRGSYGYTF.

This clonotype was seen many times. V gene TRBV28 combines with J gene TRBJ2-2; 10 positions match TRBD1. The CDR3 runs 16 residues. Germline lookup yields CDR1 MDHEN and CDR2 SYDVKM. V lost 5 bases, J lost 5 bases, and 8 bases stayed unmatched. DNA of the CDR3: TGTGCCAGCAGTCTCTATGGACAGGGGGGGACCGGGGAGCTGTTTTTT. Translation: CASSLYGQGGTGELFF.

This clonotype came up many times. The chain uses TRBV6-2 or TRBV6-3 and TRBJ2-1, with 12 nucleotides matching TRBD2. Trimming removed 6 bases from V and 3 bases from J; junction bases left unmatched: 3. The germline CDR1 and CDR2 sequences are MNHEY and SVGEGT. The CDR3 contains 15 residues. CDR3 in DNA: TGTGCCAGCAGCCGGACTAGCGGGATCTACAATGAGCAGTTCTTC. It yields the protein CASSRTSGIYNEQFF.

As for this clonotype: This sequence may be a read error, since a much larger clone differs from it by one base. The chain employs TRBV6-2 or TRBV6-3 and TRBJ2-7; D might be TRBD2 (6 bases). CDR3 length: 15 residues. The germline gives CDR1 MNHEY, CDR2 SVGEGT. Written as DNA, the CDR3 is TGTGCCGGCAGTATATCGGGAGTCAGGCCCTACGAGCAGTACTTC. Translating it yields CAGSISGVRPYEQYF.

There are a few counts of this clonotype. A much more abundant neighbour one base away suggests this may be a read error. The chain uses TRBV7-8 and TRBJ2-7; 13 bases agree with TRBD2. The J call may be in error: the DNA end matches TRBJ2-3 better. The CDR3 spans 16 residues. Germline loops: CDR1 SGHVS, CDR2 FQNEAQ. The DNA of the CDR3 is TGTGCCAGCAGCCCCCGGACTAGCGGGAGCCCAGATACGCAGTATTTT. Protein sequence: CASSPRTSGSPDTQYF.

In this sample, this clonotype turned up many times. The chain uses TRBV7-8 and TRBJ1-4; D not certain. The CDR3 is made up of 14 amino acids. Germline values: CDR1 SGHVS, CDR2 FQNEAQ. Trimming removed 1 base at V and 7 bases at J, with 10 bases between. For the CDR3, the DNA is TGTGCCAGCAGCTTAGGATGGACCGGTGAAAAACTGTTTTTT. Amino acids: CASSLGWTGEKLFF.

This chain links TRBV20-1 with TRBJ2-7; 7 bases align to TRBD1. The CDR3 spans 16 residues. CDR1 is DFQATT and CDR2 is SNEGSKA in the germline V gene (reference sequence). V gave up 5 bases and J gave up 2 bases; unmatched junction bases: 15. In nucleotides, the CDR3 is TGCAGTGCTGGAGCATCGACAGGGCGGATTACCTACGAGCAGTACTTC. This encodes CSAGASTGRITYEQYF.